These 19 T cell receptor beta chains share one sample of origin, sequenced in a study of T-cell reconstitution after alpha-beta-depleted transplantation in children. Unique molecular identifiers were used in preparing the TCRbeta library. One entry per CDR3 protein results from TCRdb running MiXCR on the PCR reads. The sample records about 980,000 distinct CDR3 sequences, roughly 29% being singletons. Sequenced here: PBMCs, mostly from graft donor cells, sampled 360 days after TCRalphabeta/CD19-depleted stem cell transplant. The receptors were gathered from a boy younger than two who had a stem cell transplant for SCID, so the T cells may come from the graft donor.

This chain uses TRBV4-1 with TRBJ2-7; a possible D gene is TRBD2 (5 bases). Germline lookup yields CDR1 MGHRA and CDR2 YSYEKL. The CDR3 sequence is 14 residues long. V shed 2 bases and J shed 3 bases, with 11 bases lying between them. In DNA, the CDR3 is TGCGCCAGCAGCCAACGGCCCGAGGGCTACGAGCAGTACTTC. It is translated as CASSQRPEGYEQYF.

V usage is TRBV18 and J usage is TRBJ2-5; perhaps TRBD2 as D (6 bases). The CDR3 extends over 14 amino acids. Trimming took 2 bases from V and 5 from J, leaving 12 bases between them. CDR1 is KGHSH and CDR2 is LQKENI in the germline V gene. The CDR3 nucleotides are TGTGCCAGCTCACCATTCAGGGCGGGGGAGACCCAGTACTTC. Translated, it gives CASSPFRAGETQYF.

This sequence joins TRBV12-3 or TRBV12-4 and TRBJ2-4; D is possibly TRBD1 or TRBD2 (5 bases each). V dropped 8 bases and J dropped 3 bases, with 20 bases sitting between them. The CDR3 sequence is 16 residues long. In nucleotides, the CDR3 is TGTGCCAGCTCTCTATGGGGGAGCGTGGGCAAAAACATTCAGTACTTC. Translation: CASSLWGSVGKNIQYF.

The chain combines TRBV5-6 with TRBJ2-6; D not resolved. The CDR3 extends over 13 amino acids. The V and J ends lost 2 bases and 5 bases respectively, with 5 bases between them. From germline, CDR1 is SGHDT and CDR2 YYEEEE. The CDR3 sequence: CASSFDWANVLTF. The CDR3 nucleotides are TGTGCCAGCAGCTTTGACTGGGCCAACGTCCTGACTTTC.

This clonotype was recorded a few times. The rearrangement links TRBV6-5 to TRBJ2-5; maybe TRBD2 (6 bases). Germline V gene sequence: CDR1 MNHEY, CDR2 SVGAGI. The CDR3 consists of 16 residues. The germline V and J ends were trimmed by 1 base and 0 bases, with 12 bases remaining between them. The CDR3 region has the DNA TGTGCCAGCAGTTACTTGGGACTTCCGTACCAAGAGACCCAGTACTTC. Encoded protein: CASSYLGLPYQETQYF.

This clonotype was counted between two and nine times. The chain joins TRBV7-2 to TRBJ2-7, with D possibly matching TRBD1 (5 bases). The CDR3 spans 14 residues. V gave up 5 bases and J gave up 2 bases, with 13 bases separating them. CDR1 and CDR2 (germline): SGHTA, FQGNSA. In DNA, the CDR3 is TGTGCCAGCAGCACCGAGGACACCGCCTACGAGCAGTACTTC. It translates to CASSTEDTAYEQYF.

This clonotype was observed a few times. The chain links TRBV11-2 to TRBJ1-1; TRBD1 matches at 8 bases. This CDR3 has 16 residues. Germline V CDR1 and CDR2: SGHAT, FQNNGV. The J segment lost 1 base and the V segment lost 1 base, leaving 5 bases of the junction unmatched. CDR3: CASSLVNRGTNTEAFF. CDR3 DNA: TGTGCCAGCAGCTTAGTGAACAGGGGGACGAACACTGAAGCTTTCTTT. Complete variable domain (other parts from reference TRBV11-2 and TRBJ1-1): EAGVAQSPRYKIIEKRQSVAFWCNPISGHATLYWYQQILGQGPKLLIQFQNNGVVDDSQLPKDRFSAERLKGVDSTLKIQPAKLEDSAVYLCASSLVNRGTNTEAFFGQGTRLTVV.

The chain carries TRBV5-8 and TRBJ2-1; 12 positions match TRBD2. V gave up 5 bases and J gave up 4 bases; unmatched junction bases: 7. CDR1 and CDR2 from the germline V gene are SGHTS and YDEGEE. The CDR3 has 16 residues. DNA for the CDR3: TGTGCCAGCAGGGAACTAGCGGGGGGCCTATACAATGAGCAGTTCTTC. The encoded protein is CASRELAGGLYNEQFF.

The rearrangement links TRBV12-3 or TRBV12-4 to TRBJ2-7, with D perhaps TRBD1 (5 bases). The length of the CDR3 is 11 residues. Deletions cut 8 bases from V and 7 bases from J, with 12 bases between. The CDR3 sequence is CASLKGLEQYF. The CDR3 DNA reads TGTGCCAGCCTTAAGGGGCTAGAGCAGTACTTC.

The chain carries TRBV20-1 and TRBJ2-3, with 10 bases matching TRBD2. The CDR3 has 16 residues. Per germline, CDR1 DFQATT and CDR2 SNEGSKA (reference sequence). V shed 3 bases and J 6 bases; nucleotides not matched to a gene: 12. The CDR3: CSASYPSSGGVDTQYF. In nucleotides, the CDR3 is TGCAGTGCTAGTTACCCCTCTAGCGGGGGAGTGGATACGCAGTATTTT.

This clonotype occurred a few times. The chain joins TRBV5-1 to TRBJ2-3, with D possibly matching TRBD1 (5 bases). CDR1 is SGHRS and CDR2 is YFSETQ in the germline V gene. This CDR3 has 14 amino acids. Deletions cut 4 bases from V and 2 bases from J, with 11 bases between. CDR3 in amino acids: CASSPWGHTDTQYF. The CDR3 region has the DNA TGCGCCAGCAGCCCTTGGGGCCACACAGATACGCAGTATTTT.

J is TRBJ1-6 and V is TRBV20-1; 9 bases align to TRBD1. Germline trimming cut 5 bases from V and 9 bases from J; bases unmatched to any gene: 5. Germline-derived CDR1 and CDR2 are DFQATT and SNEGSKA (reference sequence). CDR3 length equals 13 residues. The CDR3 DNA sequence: TGCAGTGCTCTAGACAGGGGGACTTCACCCCTCCACTTT. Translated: CSALDRGTSPLHF.

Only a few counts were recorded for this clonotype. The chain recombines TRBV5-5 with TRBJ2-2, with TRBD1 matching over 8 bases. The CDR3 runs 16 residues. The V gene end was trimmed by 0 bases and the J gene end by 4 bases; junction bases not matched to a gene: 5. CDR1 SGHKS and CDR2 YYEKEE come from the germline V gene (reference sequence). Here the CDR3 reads CASSLVPQGATGELFF. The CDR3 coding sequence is TGTGCCAGCAGCTTGGTACCTCAGGGGGCCACCGGGGAGCTGTTTTTT.

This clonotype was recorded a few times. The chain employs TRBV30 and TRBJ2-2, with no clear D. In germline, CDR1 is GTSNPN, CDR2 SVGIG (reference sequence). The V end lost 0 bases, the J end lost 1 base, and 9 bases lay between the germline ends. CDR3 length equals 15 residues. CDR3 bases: TGTGCCTGGAGTGTCGCCCCCGGGAACACCGGGGAGCTGTTTTTT. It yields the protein CAWSVAPGNTGELFF.

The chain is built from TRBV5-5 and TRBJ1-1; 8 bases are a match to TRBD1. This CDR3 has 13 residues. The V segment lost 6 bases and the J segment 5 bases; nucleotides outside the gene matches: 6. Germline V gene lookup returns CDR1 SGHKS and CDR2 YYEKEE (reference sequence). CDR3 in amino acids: CASNPTGGTEAFF. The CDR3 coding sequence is TGTGCCAGCAACCCAACAGGGGGAACTGAAGCTTTCTTT. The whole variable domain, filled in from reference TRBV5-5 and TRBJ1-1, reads DAGVTQSPTHLIKTRGQQVTLRCSPISGHKSVSWYQQVLGQGPQFIFQYYEKEERGRGNFPDRFSARQFPNYSSELNVNALLLGDSALYLCASNPTGGTEAFFGQGTRLTVV.

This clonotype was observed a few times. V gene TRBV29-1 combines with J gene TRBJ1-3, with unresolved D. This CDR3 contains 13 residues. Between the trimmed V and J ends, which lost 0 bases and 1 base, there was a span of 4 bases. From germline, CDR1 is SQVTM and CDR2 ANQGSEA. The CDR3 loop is CSVEEGSGNTIYF. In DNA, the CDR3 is TGCAGCGTTGAAGAAGGGTCTGGAAACACCATATATTTT.

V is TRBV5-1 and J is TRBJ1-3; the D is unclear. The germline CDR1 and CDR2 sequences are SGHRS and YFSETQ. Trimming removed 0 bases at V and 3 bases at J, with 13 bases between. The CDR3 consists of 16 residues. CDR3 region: CASSLGFGSYGNTIYF. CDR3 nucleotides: TGCGCCAGCAGCTTGGGGTTTGGGAGCTATGGAAACACCATATATTTT.

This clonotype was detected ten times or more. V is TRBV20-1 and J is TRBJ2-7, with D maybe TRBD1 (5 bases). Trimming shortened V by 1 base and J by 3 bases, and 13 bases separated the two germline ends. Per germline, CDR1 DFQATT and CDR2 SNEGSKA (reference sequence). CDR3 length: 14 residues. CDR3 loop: CSARGGLINYEQYF. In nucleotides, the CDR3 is TGCAGTGCTAGAGGGGGCCTGATCAACTACGAGCAGTACTTC.

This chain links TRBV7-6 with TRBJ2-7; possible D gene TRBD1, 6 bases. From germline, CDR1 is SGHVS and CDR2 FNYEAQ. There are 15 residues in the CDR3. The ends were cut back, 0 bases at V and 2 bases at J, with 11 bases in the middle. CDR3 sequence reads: CASSLAPGVAYEQYF. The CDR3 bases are TGTGCCAGCAGCTTAGCCCCAGGGGTCGCCTACGAGCAGTACTTC. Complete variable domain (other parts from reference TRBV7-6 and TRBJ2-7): GAGVSQSPRYKVTKRGQDVALRCDPISGHVSLYWYRQALGQGPEFLTYFNYEAQQDKSGLPNDRFSAERPEGSISTLTIQRTEQRDSAMYRCASSLAPGVAYEQYFGPGTRLTVT.